This TCR beta chain appears in the sequencing data of a study of blood T cell repertoires in COVID-19. On the study more broadly: COVID-19 samples collected from the United States, Italy and Spain covered acute and convalescent phases.

Original methodology: The authors estimated nucleated cell counts from reference gene primer amplification. Repertoires were generated with immunoSEQ multiplex PCR, while TCRdb's copy carries only in-frame clones and drops some. V and J calls and clone size are given by that table; D and trimming were obtained from the DNA. The data hold some 130,000 clones, with under 95% observed a single time. CDR1 is SGHNT and CDR2 is YYREEE in the germline V gene (reference sequence). The CDR3 runs to 15 residues. With 4 bases clipped from V and 3 bases from J, the junction kept 4 bases outside the gene matches.

This chain uses TRBV5-4 with TRBJ2-3; TRBD2 matches 11 bases. Sample: peripheral blood. This receptor was taken from a man in his fifties with active COVID-19. The chain's CDR3 is CASSNPSGGTDTQYF. Here the CDR3 DNA reads TGTGCCAGCAGCAACCCTAGCGGGGGGACAGATACGCAGTATTTT.